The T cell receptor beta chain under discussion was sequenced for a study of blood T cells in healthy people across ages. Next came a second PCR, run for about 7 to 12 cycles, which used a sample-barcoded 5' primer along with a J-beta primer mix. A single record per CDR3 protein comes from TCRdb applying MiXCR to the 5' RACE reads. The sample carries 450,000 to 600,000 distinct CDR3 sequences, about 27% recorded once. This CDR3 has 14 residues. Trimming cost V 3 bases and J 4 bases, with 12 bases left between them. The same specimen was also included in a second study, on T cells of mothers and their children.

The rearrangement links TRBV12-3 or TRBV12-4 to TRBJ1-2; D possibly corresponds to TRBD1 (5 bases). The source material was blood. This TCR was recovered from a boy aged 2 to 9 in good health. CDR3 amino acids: CASSFGAGSYGYTF. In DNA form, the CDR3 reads TGTGCCAGCAGTTTCGGGGCGGGGAGCTATGGCTACACCTTC.